A selection of T cell receptor beta chains follows, all from one sample in a study of cytomegalovirus exposure and HLA in healthy donors. Here immunoSEQ multiplex PCR was the method, and the copy in TCRdb shows in-frame clones only, minus some. This table has about 170,000 clones, over 65% appearing once. Sequencing used PBMCs. The receptors here all came from a woman between 25 and 40 years old in good health and CMV-seropositive. Both conserved end residues are part of each CDR3. A D gene is named only where the DNA matches it firmly. Some rows have no size entry. The others give once, few or many, or a class for an expanded clone.

V	D	size	J	CDR3	DNA
TRBV18	.	.	TRBJ2-5	CASSPPYQGETQYF	TGTGCCAGCTCACCACCGTACCAGGGAGAGACCCAGTACTTC
TRBV28	.	.	TRBJ2-5	CASRLAGGETQYF	TGTGCCAGCAGACTGGCAGGGGGGGAGACCCAGTACTTC
TRBV25-1	TRBD1	few	TRBJ1-3	CASSGTGERNTIYF	TGTGCCAGCAGTGGGACAGGGGAGAGAAACACCATATATTTT
TRBV4-3	TRBD1	.	TRBJ1-5	CASSPGTGDDQPQHF	TGCGCCAGCAGTCCCGGGACAGGGGACGATCAGCCCCAGCATTTT
TRBV11-1	.	few	TRBJ2-7	CASSPNRDEQYF	TGTGCCAGCAGCCCGAACAGGGACGAGCAGTACTTC
TRBV11-2	TRBD1	.	TRBJ1-1	CASSFSGGLSEAFF	TGTGCCAGCAGCTTCTCAGGGGGCTTATCTGAAGCTTTCTTT
TRBV6-1	.	.	TRBJ1-1	CASSVIERGGTEAFF	TGTGCCAGCAGCGTTATCGAACGGGGAGGCACTGAAGCTTTCTTT
TRBV6-1	.	few	TRBJ1-1	CAIRGSAEAFF	TGTGCCATCCGTGGGAGTGCTGAAGCTTTCTTT
TRBV11-3	.	.	TRBJ2-7	CASSLGESYEQYF	TGTGCCAGCAGCTTAGGGGAGTCCTACGAGCAGTACTTC
TRBV6-1	.	few	TRBJ1-5	CASSHNQPQHF	TGTGCCAGCAGTCACAATCAGCCCCAGCATTTT
TRBV4-1	TRBD2	.	TRBJ2-2	CASSLGLAVGELFF	TGCGCCAGCAGCTTGGGACTAGCGGTCGGGGAGCTGTTTTTT
TRBV5-1	TRBD1	.	TRBJ2-1	CASSLGQGALREQFF	TGCGCCAGCAGCTTGGGACAGGGGGCCCTACGTGAGCAGTTCTTC
TRBV27	TRBD1	.	TRBJ2-7	CASSPSTGANEQYF	TGTGCCAGCAGTCCCTCGACAGGGGCAAACGAGCAGTACTTC
TRBV30	.	.	TRBJ2-7	CAWSPTGLLGEQYF	TGTGCCTGGAGCCCAACAGGGCTGCTCGGGGAGCAGTACTTC
TRBV30	.	.	TRBJ1-5	CAWSTQGPTGNQPQHF	TGTGCCTGGAGTACACAGGGACCGACGGGCAATCAGCCCCAGCATTTT
TRBV5-1	.	.	TRBJ1-2	CASSLGVPNYGYTF	TGCGCCAGCAGCTTGGGCGTTCCTAACTATGGCTACACCTTC
TRBV9	.	once	TRBJ1-1	CASSVVRVDTEAFF	TGTGCCAGCAGCGTAGTCAGGGTGGACACTGAAGCTTTCTTT
TRBV28	.	.	TRBJ1-1	CAIARGTEAFF	TGTGCCATCGCCCGGGGCACTGAAGCTTTCTTT
TRBV5-1	TRBD2	.	TRBJ2-3	CASSITGGSTDTQYF	TGCGCCAGCAGCATAACGGGAGGGAGCACAGATACGCAGTATTTT
TRBV2	.	.	TRBJ1-2	CASSERRSNYGYTF	TGTGCCAGCAGTGAGAGACGGAGTAACTATGGCTACACCTTC
TRBV4-1	.	.	TRBJ1-4	CASSLWELNEKLFF	TGCGCCAGCAGCCTTTGGGAGCTTAATGAAAAACTGTTTTTT
TRBV10-3	.	few	TRBJ1-2	CAITRERPPYGYTF	TGTGCCATCACCCGGGAGCGTCCCCCATATGGCTACACCTTC
TRBV4-3	.	.	TRBJ2-3	CATEGEGGSTDTQYF	TGCGCCACGGAGGGGGAGGGAGGATCCACAGATACGCAGTATTTT
TRBV9	.	.	TRBJ2-3	CASSAKGAWDSDTDTQYF	TGTGCCAGCAGCGCAAAGGGGGCCTGGGACTCGGACACAGATACGCAGTATTTT
TRBV7-2	.	.	TRBJ2-4	CASSPGAKAVGKNIQYF	TGTGCCAGCAGCCCAGGGGCGAAGGCTGTGGGGAAAAACATTCAGTACTTC
TRBV6-5	.	.	TRBJ2-7	CASSYSAYEQYF	TGTGCCAGCAGTTATTCCGCCTACGAGCAGTACTTC
TRBV6-6	.	.	TRBJ2-7	CASSFDRTYEQYF	TGTGCCAGCAGTTTTGACAGGACTTACGAGCAGTACTTC
TRBV6-5	.	.	TRBJ2-6	CASSYLSPSGANVLTF	TGTGCCAGCAGTTACCTATCACCCTCTGGGGCCAACGTCCTGACTTTC